What follows are 19 T cell receptor beta chains derived from one specimen sequenced in a study of patients and donors after allogeneic stem cell transplantation (TCRdb year 2020). Library generation was performed with RT-PCR. TCRdb lists the instrument as NextSeq 550. Through fastp at Q25 and MiXCR, TCRdb rebuilt clones from the public reads, retaining in-frame beta chains. All rows with the same CDR3 protein become a single entry with the most common DNA and genes. This sample lists around 25,000 distinct CDR3 sequences; roughly 43% were detected once. Around 80% of the sample belongs to the ten largest clones. The sequencing input was blood, either unsorted or a sorted T cell fraction (not recorded which). These receptors all stem from a human donor who was either an allogeneic HSCT recipient or a stem cell or donor lymphocyte infusion donor (not recorded which). It is not recorded whose cells these are; they may come from a transplant donor.

The rearrangement joins TRBV3-1 to TRBJ2-1; D gene uncertain. The V gene's germline CDR1 is LGHDT and CDR2 YNNKEL (reference sequence). This CDR3 has 14 amino acids. Trimming left V 0 bases short and J 7 bases short, with 10 bases between. The CDR3 nucleotides read TGTGCCAGCAGCCAAGATTTTGGGTTTAATGAGCAGTTCTTC. Amino acids: CASSQDFGFNEQFF.

The chain has TRBV11-2 and TRBJ2-1; 9 bases align to TRBD2. The CDR3 runs to 15 residues. With V trimmed by 1 base and J by 3 bases, 1 base remained unmatched. CDR1 and CDR2 (germline): SGHAT, FQNNGV. The CDR3 DNA sequence: TGTGCCAGCAGCTTAGTAGCGGGAGTCTACAATGAGCAGTTCTTC. Translation: CASSLVAGVYNEQFF.

The gene calls are TRBV6-5 and TRBJ2-7; maybe TRBD2 (7 bases). CDR1 is MNHEY, CDR2 SVGAGI, per germline. V was pared by 1 base and J by 2 bases, with 12 bases between. This CDR3 has 15 residues. CDR3 region: CASSYWGGVTYEQYF. CDR3 DNA sequence: TGTGCCAGCAGTTACTGGGGGGGCGTCACCTACGAGCAGTACTTC.

CDR3 protein: CASSLGPGTGGNQPQHF. The CDR3 region has the DNA TGCGCCAGCAGCTTGGGGCCAGGGACAGGGGGCAATCAGCCCCAGCATTTT. The rearrangement links TRBV5-1 to TRBJ1-5, with 10 bases identical to TRBD1. The V gene end was trimmed by 0 bases and the J gene end by 2 bases; junction bases not matched to a gene: 5. The germline V gene has CDR1 SGHRS and CDR2 YFSETQ. The CDR3 is 17 amino acids.

The rearrangement uses TRBV25-1 and TRBJ2-5, with unresolved D. The CDR3 covers 14 residues. CDR1 MGHDK and CDR2 SYGVNS come from the germline V gene. Trimming shortened V by 0 bases and J by 5 bases, and 10 bases separated the two germline ends. CDR3 sequence: CASSEYGPAETQYF. As DNA, the CDR3 is TGTGCCAGCAGTGAATATGGCCCCGCGGAGACCCAGTACTTC. The full variable domain, with the rest looked up from reference TRBV25-1 and TRBJ2-5, is EADIYQTPRYLVIGTGKKITLECSQTMGHDKMYWYQQDPGMELHLIHYSYGVNSTEKGDLSSESTVSRIRTEHFPLTLESARPSHTSQYLCASSEYGPAETQYFGPGTRLLVL.

In this sample, this clonotype turned up once. The chain couples TRBV11-1 to TRBJ2-1; 12 nucleotides line up with TRBD2. The CDR3 runs 16 residues. The V and J ends lost 0 bases and 12 bases, in that order; junction bases with no gene match: 9. The germline V gene has CDR1 SGHAT and CDR2 FQDESV (reference sequence). CDR3 protein: CASSLALAGGLTGQFF. The CDR3 nucleotides read TGTGCCAGCAGCTTAGCGCTAGCGGGAGGGCTTACCGGGCAGTTCTTC.

This clonotype turned up a few times. The V call is TRBV4-1, the J call TRBJ1-2; D is undetermined. The CDR3 runs to 14 residues. Trimming shortened V by 0 bases and J by 1 base, and 6 bases separated the two germline ends. The germline CDR1 and CDR2 sequences are MGHRA and YSYEKL. CDR3 DNA sequence: TGCGCCAGCAGCCAAGAATGGAATAACTATGGCTACACCTTC. Encoded protein: CASSQEWNNYGYTF.

The chain links TRBV7-6 to TRBJ1-5; D uncertain. V was pared by 1 base and J by 1 base, with 14 bases between. The CDR3 length is 17 residues. Germline V lookup: CDR1 SGHVS, CDR2 FNYEAQ. CDR3 bases: TGTGCCAGCAGCTTAGGCCCGGGAGGAATCAGCAATCAGCCCCAGCATTTT. It specifies CASSLGPGGISNQPQHF.

In this sample, this clonotype turned up many times. The chain joins TRBV5-1 to TRBJ1-4, with 7 nucleotides matching TRBD1. The V gene's germline CDR1 is SGHRS and CDR2 YFSETQ. The CDR3 runs to 16 residues. Trimming cost V 0 bases and J 5 bases; bases outside gene matches: 7. The CDR3 protein is CASSLAPGQRNEKLFF. CDR3 sequence (DNA): TGCGCCAGCAGCTTGGCCCCGGGACAGCGCAATGAAAAACTGTTTTTT.

The genes are TRBV7-8 and TRBJ1-5; D remains ambiguous. Germline V gene sequence: CDR1 SGHVS, CDR2 FQNEAQ. V lost 0 bases, J lost 0 bases, and 15 bases lay in between. The CDR3 has 18 residues. CDR3 bases: TGTGCCAGCAGCTTAGCGTGGTCAGCTGATTATAGCAATCAGCCCCAGCATTTT. Its translation: CASSLAWSADYSNQPQHF.

This clonotype was detected many times. The chain recombines TRBV7-2 with TRBJ1-2; no clear D gene. The length of the CDR3 is 14 residues. The ends were cut back, 4 bases at V and 5 bases at J, with 14 bases in the middle. The germline V gene has CDR1 SGHTA and CDR2 FQGNSA. This CDR3 is CASSSVGPQYGYTF. The CDR3 DNA reads TGTGCCAGCAGCTCTGTCGGACCTCAGTATGGCTACACCTTC.

The chain carries TRBV4-2 and TRBJ2-2; 8 bases align to TRBD2. This CDR3 spans 16 amino acids. Germline V gene lookup returns CDR1 LGHNA and CDR2 YNFKEQ. V gave up 5 bases and J gave up 5 bases; unmatched junction bases: 10. The CDR3, as DNA: TGTGCCAGCAGCTCGAAGAGCGGGGGCCGGACCGGGGAGCTGTTTTTT. The encoded protein is CASSSKSGGRTGELFF.

The sample holds a few counts of this clonotype. The chain is built from TRBV7-6 and TRBJ1-6, with TRBD1 matching over 9 bases. This CDR3 contains 15 residues. Germline CDR1 SGHVS, CDR2 FNYEAQ. Unmatched junction bases numbered 6, after V lost 5 bases and J lost 7 bases. The CDR3 nucleotides read TGTGCCAGCAGCCCGAGACAGGGGGAGAATTCACCCCTCCACTTT. This sequence encodes CASSPRQGENSPLHF. The whole variable domain, remainder taken from reference TRBV7-6 and TRBJ1-6, is GAGVSQSPRYKVTKRGQDVALRCDPISGHVSLYWYRQALGQGPEFLTYFNYEAQQDKSGLPNDRFSAERPEGSISTLTIQRTEQRDSAMYRCASSPRQGENSPLHFGNGTRLTVT.

This clonotype appeared a few times. The genes are TRBV9 and TRBJ2-5; D ambiguous. The V end was cut by 3 bases, the J end by 1 base, with 7 bases between. CDR1 and CDR2 from the germline V gene are SGDLS and YYNGEE. This CDR3 has 13 amino acids. CDR3 in DNA: TGTGCCAGCAGCGCAAACAGCCAAGAGACCCAGTACTTC. Translation gives CASSANSQETQYF.

This chain joins TRBV24-1 and TRBJ1-5, with 9 bases identical to TRBD1. The CDR3 runs to 16 residues. Germline V gives CDR1 KGHDR, CDR2 SFDVKD. The trim removed 7 bases at V and 5 bases at J, leaving 11 bases unmatched. The CDR3 region has the DNA TGTGCCACCAGAAGCCCCGGACAGGGGAGGTATCAGCCCCAGCATTTT. This gives the protein CATRSPGQGRYQPQHF.

CDR3 loop: CASSLGGTSGGTSYNEQFF. The CDR3 DNA sequence: TGTGCCAGCAGCTTAGGAGGGACTAGCGGGGGAACCTCCTACAATGAGCAGTTCTTC. This chain connects TRBV7-2 to TRBJ2-1; TRBD2 agrees at 14 bases. Germline values: CDR1 SGHTA, CDR2 FQGNSA. The CDR3 totals 19 residues. V was clipped by 1 base and J by 0 bases; unmatched bases: 5.

This clonotype was seen more than once but under ten times. The chain combines TRBV5-1 with TRBJ2-7, with unresolved D. The CDR3 covers 16 residues. The V and J ends lost 0 bases and 4 bases respectively, with 17 bases between them. The germline V gene has CDR1 SGHRS and CDR2 YFSETQ. The DNA for the CDR3 is TGCGCCAGCAGCTTGGAATTTACCGCGGCGCGGTACGAGCAGTACTTC. It encodes CASSLEFTAARYEQYF.

This chain joins TRBV4-1 and TRBJ2-3, with D possibly being TRBD1 (5 bases). V shed 4 bases and J shed 1 base, with 12 bases lying between them. CDR1 and CDR2 from the germline V gene are MGHRA and YSYEKL. The CDR3 loop spans 15 amino acids. The CDR3 spells CASSRSLGGTDTQYF. CDR3 coding DNA: TGCGCCAGCAGCCGTAGTTTAGGGGGCACAGATACGCAGTATTTT.

V usage is TRBV29-1 and J usage is TRBJ2-2; TRBD2 might be the D (6 bases). Trimming cost V 7 bases and J 6 bases, with 12 bases left between them. The CDR3 extends over 12 amino acids. Germline lookup yields CDR1 SQVTM and CDR2 ANQGSEA. The CDR3 protein is CSARLVPGELFF. The DNA of the CDR3 is TGCAGCGCCCGACTAGTCCCCGGGGAGCTGTTTTTT.